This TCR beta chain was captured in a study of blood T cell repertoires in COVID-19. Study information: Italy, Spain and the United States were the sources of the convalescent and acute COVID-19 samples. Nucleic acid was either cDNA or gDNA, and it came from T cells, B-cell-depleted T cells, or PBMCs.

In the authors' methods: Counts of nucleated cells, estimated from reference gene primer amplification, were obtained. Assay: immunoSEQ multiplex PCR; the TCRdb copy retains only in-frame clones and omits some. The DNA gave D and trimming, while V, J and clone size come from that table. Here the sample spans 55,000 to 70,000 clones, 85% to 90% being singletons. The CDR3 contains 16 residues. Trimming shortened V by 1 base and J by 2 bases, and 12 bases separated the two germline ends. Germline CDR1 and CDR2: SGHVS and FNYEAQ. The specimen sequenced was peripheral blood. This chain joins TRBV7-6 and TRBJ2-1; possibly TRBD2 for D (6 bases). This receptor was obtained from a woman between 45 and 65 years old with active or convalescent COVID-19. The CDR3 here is CASSLGVGRAYNEQFF. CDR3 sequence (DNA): TGTGCCAGCAGCTTAGGTGTCGGGAGAGCCTACAATGAGCAGTTCTTC.